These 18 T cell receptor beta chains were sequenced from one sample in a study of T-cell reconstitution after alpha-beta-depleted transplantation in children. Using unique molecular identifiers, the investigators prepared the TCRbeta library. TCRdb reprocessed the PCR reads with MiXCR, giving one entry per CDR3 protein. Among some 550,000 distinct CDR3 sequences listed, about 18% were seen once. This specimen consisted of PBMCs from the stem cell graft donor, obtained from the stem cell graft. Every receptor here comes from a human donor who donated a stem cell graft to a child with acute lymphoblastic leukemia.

CDR3 region: CASSHPQGDTGELFF. CDR3 DNA sequence: TGTGCCAGCAGCCACCCCCAGGGCGACACCGGGGAGCTGTTTTTT. The V gene is TRBV5-5, the J gene TRBJ2-2; a possible D gene is TRBD1 (5 bases). The CDR3 covers 15 residues. Deletions cut 4 bases from V and 3 bases from J, with 13 bases between. The germline gives CDR1 SGHKS, CDR2 YYEKEE (reference sequence).

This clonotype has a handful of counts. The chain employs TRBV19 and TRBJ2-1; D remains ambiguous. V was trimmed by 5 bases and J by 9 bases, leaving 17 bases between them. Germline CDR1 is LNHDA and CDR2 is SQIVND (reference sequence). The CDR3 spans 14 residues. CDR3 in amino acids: CASSETSLVVEQFF. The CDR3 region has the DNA TGTGCCAGTAGTGAAACCTCGCTCGTAGTTGAGCAGTTCTTC.

CDR3 sequence (DNA): TGTGCCAGCAGCTTCCGAGGGGGACCTCGAGATACGCAGTATTTT. Protein sequence: CASSFRGGPRDTQYF. The chain carries TRBV5-6 and TRBJ2-3; D perhaps matches TRBD1 (6 bases). Between the trimmed V and J ends, which lost 2 bases and 5 bases, there was a span of 15 bases. CDR3 size: 15 residues. Germline V gives CDR1 SGHDT, CDR2 YYEEEE. Full variable domain (missing parts from reference TRBV5-6 and TRBJ2-3): DAGVTQSPTHLIKTRGQQVTLRCSPKSGHDTVSWYQQALGQGPQFIFQYYEEEERQRGNFPDRFSGHQFPNYSSELNVNALLLGDSALYLCASSFRGGPRDTQYFGPGTRLTVL.

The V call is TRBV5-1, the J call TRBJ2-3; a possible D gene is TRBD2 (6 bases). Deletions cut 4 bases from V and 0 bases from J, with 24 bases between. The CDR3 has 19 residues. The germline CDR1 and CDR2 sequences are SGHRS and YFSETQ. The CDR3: CASSPGTFIAGTSTDTQYF. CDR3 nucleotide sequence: TGCGCCAGCAGCCCCGGGACTTTCATAGCTGGAACTAGCACAGATACGCAGTATTTT.

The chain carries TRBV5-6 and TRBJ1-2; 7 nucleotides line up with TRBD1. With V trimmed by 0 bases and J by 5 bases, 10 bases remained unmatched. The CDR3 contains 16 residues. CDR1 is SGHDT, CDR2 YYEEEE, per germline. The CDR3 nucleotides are TGTGCCAGCAGCTTGGGCAGGACAGGATCGGGGTATGGCTACACCTTC. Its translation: CASSLGRTGSGYGYTF.

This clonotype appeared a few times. The CDR3 region has the DNA TGTGCCACCAGTGACTCGGGACTAGCGGGGACAGATACGCAGTATTTT. Translating it yields CATSDSGLAGTDTQYF. The chain uses TRBV24-1 and TRBJ2-3; 13 bases are shared with TRBD2. Unmatched junction bases numbered 3, after V lost 4 bases and J lost 3 bases. From germline, CDR1 is KGHDR and CDR2 SFDVKD. The CDR3 totals 16 residues.

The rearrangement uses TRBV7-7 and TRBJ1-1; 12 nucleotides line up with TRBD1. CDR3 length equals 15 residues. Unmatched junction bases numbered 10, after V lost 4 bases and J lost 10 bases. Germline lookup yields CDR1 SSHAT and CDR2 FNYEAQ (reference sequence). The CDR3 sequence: CASSSPGQGAPVAFF. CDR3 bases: TGTGCCAGCAGCTCGCCGGGACAGGGGGCGCCTGTAGCTTTCTTT.

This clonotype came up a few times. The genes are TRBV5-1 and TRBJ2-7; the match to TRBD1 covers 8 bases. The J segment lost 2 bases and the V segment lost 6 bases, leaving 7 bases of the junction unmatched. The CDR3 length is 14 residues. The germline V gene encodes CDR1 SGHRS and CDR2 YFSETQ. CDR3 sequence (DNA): TGCGCCAGCACCTCGGACAGGGATACCTACGAGCAGTACTTC. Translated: CASTSDRDTYEQYF.

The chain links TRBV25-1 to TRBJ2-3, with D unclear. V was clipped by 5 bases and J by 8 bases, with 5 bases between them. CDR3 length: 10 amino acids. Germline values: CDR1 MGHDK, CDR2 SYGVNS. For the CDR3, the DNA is TGTGCCAGCAGTTCGGGTACGCAGTATTTT. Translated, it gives CASSSGTQYF.

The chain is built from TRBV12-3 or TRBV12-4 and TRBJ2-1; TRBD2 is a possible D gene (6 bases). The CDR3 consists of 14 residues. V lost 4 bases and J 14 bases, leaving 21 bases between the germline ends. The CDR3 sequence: CASSSSQIAAGEFF. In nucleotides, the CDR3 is TGTGCCAGCAGTTCATCCCAAATAGCGGCTGGAGAGTTCTTC.

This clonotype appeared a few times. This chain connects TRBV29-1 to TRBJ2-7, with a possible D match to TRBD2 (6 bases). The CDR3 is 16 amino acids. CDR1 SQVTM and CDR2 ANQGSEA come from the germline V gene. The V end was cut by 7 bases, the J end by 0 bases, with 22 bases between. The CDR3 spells CSALGWRGLSSYEQYF. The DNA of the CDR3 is TGCAGCGCCCTGGGATGGCGGGGCCTAAGCTCCTACGAGCAGTACTTC.

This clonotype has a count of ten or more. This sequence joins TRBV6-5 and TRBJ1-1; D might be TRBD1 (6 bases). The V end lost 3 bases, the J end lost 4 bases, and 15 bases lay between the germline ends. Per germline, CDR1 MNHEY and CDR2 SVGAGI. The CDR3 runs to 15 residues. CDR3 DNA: TGTGCCAGCAGTTATTTGGGGGGCGCGGGCACTGAAGCTTTCTTT. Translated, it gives CASSYLGGAGTEAFF.

The CDR3 sequence is CASSSDREAYNEQFF. The CDR3, as DNA: TGTGCCAGCAGCTCCGATAGGGAGGCCTACAATGAGCAGTTCTTC. The chain uses TRBV7-9 and TRBJ2-1; D might be TRBD2 (6 bases). Trimming took 4 bases from V and 2 from J, leaving 12 bases between them. This CDR3 spans 15 amino acids. Germline values: CDR1 SEHNR, CDR2 FQNEAQ (reference sequence).

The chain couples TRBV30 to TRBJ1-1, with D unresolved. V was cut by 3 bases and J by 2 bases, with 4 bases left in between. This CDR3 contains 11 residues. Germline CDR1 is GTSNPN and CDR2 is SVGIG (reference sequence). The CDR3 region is CAWRLNTEAFF. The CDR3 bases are TGTGCCTGGAGGCTTAACACTGAAGCTTTCTTT.

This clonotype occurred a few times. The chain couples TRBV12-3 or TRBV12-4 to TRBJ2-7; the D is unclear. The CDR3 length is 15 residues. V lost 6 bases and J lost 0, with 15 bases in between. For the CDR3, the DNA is TGTGCCAGCAGCCCTAGGGTGGGCAGCTCCTACGAGCAGTACTTC. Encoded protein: CASSPRVGSSYEQYF.

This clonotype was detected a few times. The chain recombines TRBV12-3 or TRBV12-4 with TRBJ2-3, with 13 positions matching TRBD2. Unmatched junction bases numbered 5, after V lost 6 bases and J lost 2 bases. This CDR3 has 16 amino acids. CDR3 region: CASSRTSGSFTDTQYF. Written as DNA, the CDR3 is TGTGCCAGCAGCCGGACTAGCGGGAGCTTCACAGATACGCAGTATTTT.

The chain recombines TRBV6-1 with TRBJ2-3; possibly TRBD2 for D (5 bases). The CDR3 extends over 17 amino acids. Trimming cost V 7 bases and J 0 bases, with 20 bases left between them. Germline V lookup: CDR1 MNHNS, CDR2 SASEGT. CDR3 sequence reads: CASTLRSGGTSTDTQYF. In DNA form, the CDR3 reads TGTGCCAGCACCCTACGGAGCGGTGGCACTAGCACAGATACGCAGTATTTT.

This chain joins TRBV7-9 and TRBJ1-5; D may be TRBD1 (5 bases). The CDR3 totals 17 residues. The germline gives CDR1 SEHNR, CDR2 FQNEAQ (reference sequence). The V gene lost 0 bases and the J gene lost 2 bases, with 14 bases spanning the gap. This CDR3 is CASSLALGEEGNQPQHF. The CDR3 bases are TGTGCCAGCAGCTTAGCGCTGGGGGAAGAGGGCAATCAGCCCCAGCATTTT.